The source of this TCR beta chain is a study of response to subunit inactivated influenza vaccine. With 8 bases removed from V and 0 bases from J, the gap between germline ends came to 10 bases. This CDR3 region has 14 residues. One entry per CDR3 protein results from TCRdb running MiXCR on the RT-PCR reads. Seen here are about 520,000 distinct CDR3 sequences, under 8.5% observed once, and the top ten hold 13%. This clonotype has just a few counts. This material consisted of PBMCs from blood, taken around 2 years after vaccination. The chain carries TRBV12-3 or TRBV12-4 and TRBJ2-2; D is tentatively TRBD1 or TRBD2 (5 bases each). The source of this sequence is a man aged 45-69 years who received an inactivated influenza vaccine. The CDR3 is CASQGPTNTGELFF. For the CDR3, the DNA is TGTGCCAGCCAGGGACCGACGAACACCGGGGAGCTGTTTTTT.